This T cell receptor (beta chain) was retrieved from a study of blood T cell repertoires in COVID-19. On the study more broadly: T cells, B-cell-depleted T cells, or PBMCs provided the cDNA or gDNA that served as material.

The method was immunoSEQ multiplex PCR; TCRdb's version includes in-frame clones alone and lacks a portion of them. The top ten hold about 1.3% of the sample, which has over 200,000 clones, 83% seen once. The Seattle patients, enrolled during active infection, were followed longitudinally. Trimming removed 5 bases at V and 3 bases at J, with 11 bases between. This CDR3 contains 13 residues. Germline CDR1 reads GTSNPN; CDR2 reads SVGIG (reference sequence). V is TRBV30 and J is TRBJ2-1, with a possible D match to TRBD2 (5 bases). Sequencing was done on a sample of peripheral blood. This TCR was sampled from a young woman with COVID-19, enrolled during active disease. CDR3 sequence (DNA): TGTGCCTGGCAGAGCGGACTCTACAATGAGCAGTTCTTC. It yields the protein CAWQSGLYNEQFF.